Each of the 5 T cell receptor beta chains below was sequenced from the same sample in a study of cytomegalovirus exposure and HLA in healthy donors. The PCR made use of 60 Vbeta and 13 Jbeta primers. Only in-frame clones appear in the TCRdb table, and some are missing; sequencing was by immunoSEQ multiplex PCR. The sample contains some 110,000 clones, around 79% of which appear only once. The material sequenced was PBMCs. Receptor source: a man aged 60 to 75 in good health and CMV-seronegative.

Comments on this clone: This sample also contains other DNA sequences that code for the same CDR3. This chain connects TRBV4-2 to TRBJ2-3, with TRBD2 identical over 14 bases. This CDR3 spans 17 amino acids. V lost 2 bases to trimming and J lost 0 bases; unmatched junction nucleotides: 1. Looked up from germline, CDR1 is LGHNA and CDR2 is YNFKEQ. The CDR3 loop is CASSQRLAGGSTDTQYF. CDR3 in DNA: TGTGCCAGCAGCCAACGACTAGCGGGGGGGAGCACAGATACGCAGTATTTT.

This rearrangement joins TRBV7-9 to TRBJ1-5; D is ambiguous. Trimming stripped 8 bases from V and 0 bases from J, with 5 bases between. The germline gives CDR1 SEHNR, CDR2 FQNEAQ (reference sequence). The CDR3 length is 12 residues. CDR3 in DNA: TGTGCCAGCGCGAATAGCAATCAGCCCCAGCATTTT. Protein: CASANSNQPQHF. The full variable domain, completed using reference TRBV7-9 and TRBJ1-5, is DTGVSQNPRHKITKRGQNVTFRCDPISEHNRLYWYRQTLGQGPEFLTYFQNEAQLEKSRLLSDRFSAERPKGSFSTLEIQRTEQGDSAMYLCASANSNQPQHFGDGTRLSIL.

The CDR3 spells CASSLARLAGGWYNEQFF. CDR3 sequence (DNA): TGTGCCAGCAGCTTAGCTCGTTTAGCGGGGGGGTGGTACAATGAGCAGTTCTTC. This chain joins TRBV7-2 and TRBJ2-1; 11 bases map to TRBD2. In germline, CDR1 is SGHTA, CDR2 FQGNSA. This CDR3 spans 18 amino acids. Trimming removed 0 bases from V and 4 bases from J; junction bases left unmatched: 8.

The chain links TRBV6-6 to TRBJ1-4, with D perhaps TRBD1 (6 bases). Germline CDR1 MNHNY, CDR2 SVGAGI (reference sequence). The CDR3 loop spans 15 amino acids. V gave up 2 bases and J gave up 7 bases, with 14 bases separating them. The CDR3 is CASSYGGRAGEKLFF. The CDR3 bases are TGTGCCAGCAGTTACGGGGGCAGGGCTGGTGAAAAACTGTTTTTT.

The V gene is TRBV18, the J gene TRBJ2-5; 8 bases are a match to TRBD2. Germline loops: CDR1 KGHSH, CDR2 LQKENI. The CDR3 spans 15 residues. V lost 0 bases, J lost 9 bases, and 9 bases stayed unmatched. Here the CDR3 DNA reads TGTGCCAGCTCACCACCGACAGGCGGGGGGTCGGCCCAGTACTTC. Its translation: CASSPPTGGGSAQYF.